The present T cell receptor (beta chain) was sequenced within a study of PD-L1 blockade in urothelial cancer. Study in general: It was at 3 weeks (second dose) and 6 weeks after treatment start that blood was analyzed. The median number of T cells present in blood samples was approximately 140,000.

Time point specified: pretreatment peripheral blood. Anywhere from 1 to 8 samples came from each patient, spanning pretreatment and on-treatment. Germline CDR1 reads MGHRA; CDR2 reads YSYEKL. The CDR3 contains 15 residues. V gave up 1 base and J gave up 2 bases, with 12 bases separating them. Some clones are missing from TCRdb's copy, which holds only in-frame ones; the method was immunoSEQ multiplex PCR. The repertoire holds roughly 63,000 clones, with approximately 80% as singletons. This TCR derives from a man in his 70s with urothelial cancer. V and J are TRBV4-1 and TRBJ2-7, with D tentatively TRBD2 (6 bases). Here the sequenced sample was PBMCs, taken around atezolizumab (anti-PD-L1) treatment. The chain's CDR3 is CASSQVGTVTYEQYF. CDR3 in DNA: TGCGCCAGCAGCCAAGTCGGGACTGTTACCTACGAGCAGTACTTC.